The 24 T cell receptor beta chains below come from one sample, sequenced in a study of identical twins. MiXCR, applied by TCRdb to the 5' RACE reads, yields one record per CDR3 protein. The sample shows a few hundred thousand distinct CDR3 sequences, roughly an eighth of them seen only once. This sample also appeared in a second study, on yellow fever vaccine responses in identical twins.

The source material was CD4+ T cells sorted from blood. The receptors were gathered from a woman aged 18-29 years in good health.

This clonotype was seen a handful of times. This chain connects TRBV20-1 to TRBJ2-5; 10 bases align to TRBD2. The germline gives CDR1 DFQATT, CDR2 SNEGSKA (reference sequence). The CDR3 sequence is 16 residues long. V lost 5 bases, J lost 2 bases, and 11 bases stayed unmatched. In nucleotides, the CDR3 is TGCAGTGCTTCCGCGGTAGCGGGGGGTATGCAAGAGACCCAGTACTTC. It yields the protein CSASAVAGGMQETQYF.

The gene calls are TRBV20-1 and TRBJ2-1; TRBD2 aligns across 15 bases. The V and J ends lost 5 bases and 4 bases, in that order; junction bases with no gene match: 9. The CDR3 loop spans 17 amino acids. Germline V gene lookup returns CDR1 DFQATT and CDR2 SNEGSKA (reference sequence). The chain's CDR3 is CSARGLAGGSVYNEQFF. The CDR3 bases are TGCAGTGCTCGGGGACTAGCGGGGGGAAGCGTTTACAATGAGCAGTTCTTC.

The V and J genes are TRBV5-1 and TRBJ1-1; D unclear. Germline lookup yields CDR1 SGHRS and CDR2 YFSETQ. Trimming cost V 2 bases and J 3 bases, with 8 bases left between them. There are 13 residues in the CDR3. The CDR3, as DNA: TGCGCCAGCAGCTTTAGCGGTGACACTGAAGCTTTCTTT. It yields the protein CASSFSGDTEAFF.

This clonotype turned up a few times. The chain recombines TRBV20-1 with TRBJ1-1; D may be TRBD1 (6 bases). Germline V gene lookup returns CDR1 DFQATT and CDR2 SNEGSKA (reference sequence). V was trimmed by 5 bases and J by 1 base, leaving 11 bases between them. This CDR3 has 13 residues. Here the CDR3 DNA reads TGCAGTGCTCACCCGGGACAGAACACTGAAGCTTTCTTT. Its protein is CSAHPGQNTEAFF.

CDR3 sequence: CASSLSQMGGPSEQYF. The CDR3, as DNA: TGTGCCAGCAGCTTATCTCAGATGGGGGGTCCCTCCGAGCAGTACTTC. The J gene is TRBJ2-7, the V gene TRBV7-2, with TRBD2 as a possible D gene (6 bases). This CDR3 is 16 amino acids long. The V and J ends lost 2 bases and 6 bases respectively, with 20 bases between them. CDR1 is SGHTA and CDR2 is FQGNSA in the germline V gene.

This clonotype was seen more than once but under ten times. V usage is TRBV3-1 and J usage is TRBJ2-7, with no clear D. V was cut by 0 bases and J by 1 base, with 10 bases left in between. This CDR3 spans 15 amino acids. The germline gives CDR1 LGHDT, CDR2 YNNKEL (reference sequence). The CDR3 DNA reads as TGTGCCAGCAGCCAAGAACGACTGGATTCCTACGAGCAGTACTTC. As protein: CASSQERLDSYEQYF.

There are a few counts of this clonotype. The V and J genes are TRBV4-2 and TRBJ1-1, with 8 bases identical to TRBD1. Germline lookup yields CDR1 LGHNA and CDR2 YNFKEQ. Germline trimming cut 2 bases from V and 4 bases from J; bases unmatched to any gene: 9. This CDR3 has 16 amino acids. The CDR3 coding sequence is TGTGCCAGCAGCCAACCCGGGGGTACAGGGGGCACTGAAGCTTTCTTT. Protein: CASSQPGGTGGTEAFF.

This clonotype was counted between two and nine times. The rearrangement uses TRBV7-3 and TRBJ2-7, with 9 bases identical to TRBD2. This CDR3 spans 14 amino acids. Trimming at V came to 4 bases and at J to 6 bases, leaving 7 bases not matched to a gene. CDR1 and CDR2 (germline): SGHTA, FQGTGA. CDR3 residues: CASSSGTSKGEQYF. As DNA, the CDR3 is TGTGCCAGCAGCTCCGGGACTAGCAAAGGCGAGCAGTACTTC.

This clonotype occurred a few times. This chain connects TRBV15 to TRBJ2-3, with D perhaps TRBD1 or TRBD2 (5 bases each). V lost 0 bases and J lost 5, with 12 bases in between. Germline V gene sequence: CDR1 LNHNV, CDR2 YYDKDF (reference sequence). The CDR3 runs 15 residues. The CDR3 DNA reads TGTGCCACCAGCAGAGAACTTGGGGACGTAGATACGCAGTATTTT. Its protein product is CATSRELGDVDTQYF.

The chain joins TRBV6-2 or TRBV6-3 to TRBJ2-1; the match to TRBD1 covers 9 bases. The V and J ends lost 9 bases and 6 bases, in that order; junction bases with no gene match: 15. The CDR3 runs to 16 residues. Per the germline V gene, CDR1 is MNHEY and CDR2 is SVGEGT. The CDR3 DNA sequence: TGTGCCAGTCTAAAACAGGGGGCTCCCGGGGGCAATGAGCAGTTCTTC. It encodes CASLKQGAPGGNEQFF.

The chain combines TRBV2 with TRBJ1-6; 7 bases align to TRBD1. In germline, CDR1 is SNHLY, CDR2 FYNNEI. This CDR3 contains 15 residues. V shed 8 bases, J shed 9 bases, and the junction held 13 bases outside the gene matches. For the CDR3, the DNA is TGTGCCAGCGGGTCCCAGGGGGTAGTTAGTTCACCCCTCCACTTT. Protein product: CASGSQGVVSSPLHF. The whole variable domain, remainder taken from reference TRBV2 and TRBJ1-6, is EPEVTQTPSHQVTQMGQEVILRCVPISNHLYFYWYRQILGQKVEFLVSFYNNEISEKSEIFDDQFSVERPDGSNFTLKIRSTKLEDSAMYFCASGSQGVVSSPLHFGNGTRLTVT.

J is TRBJ2-2 and V is TRBV28; TRBD2 matches 7 bases. Germline trimming cut 10 bases from V and 1 base from J; bases unmatched to any gene: 3. From germline, CDR1 is MDHEN and CDR2 SYDVKM. The CDR3 is 13 residues long. The CDR3 nucleotides are TGTGCCACCATAGCGGGGAACACCGGGGAGCTGTTTTTT. It codes for CATIAGNTGELFF.

The chain recombines TRBV7-2 with TRBJ2-3, with D hard to call. The length of the CDR3 is 19 residues. The V gene lost 4 bases and the J gene lost 2 bases, with 25 bases spanning the gap. CDR1 and CDR2 from the germline V gene are SGHTA and FQGNSA. CDR3 DNA sequence: TGTGCCAGCAGCTCAGCAGGCTCCCGGGCCGTCGGCCTCACAGATACGCAGTATTTT. Protein: CASSSAGSRAVGLTDTQYF.

V and J are TRBV28 and TRBJ2-7, with D perhaps matching TRBD1 (6 bases). The CDR3 contains 13 residues. Germline assignment: CDR1 MDHEN and CDR2 SYDVKM. V shed 4 bases and J shed 7 bases, with 14 bases lying between them. The CDR3 here is CASSSGTFGEQYF. CDR3 sequence (DNA): TGTGCCAGCAGTTCAGGGACATTCGGGGAGCAGTACTTC.

The chain has TRBV4-1 and TRBJ2-7; no reliable D call. CDR3 size: 15 residues. V was clipped by 1 base and J by 2 bases, with 12 bases between them. Germline CDR1 is MGHRA and CDR2 is YSYEKL. The CDR3 is CASSQARTAPYEQYF. The CDR3 nucleotides are TGCGCCAGCAGCCAAGCCAGGACGGCCCCCTACGAGCAGTACTTC.

The gene calls are TRBV7-9 and TRBJ2-3; 8 nucleotides line up with TRBD2. Germline CDR1 and CDR2: SEHNR and FQNEAQ (reference sequence). This CDR3 is built from 15 residues. The V and J ends lost 6 bases and 0 bases, in that order; junction bases with no gene match: 5. The CDR3: CASSISGVSTDTQYF. The CDR3 DNA is TGTGCCAGCAGTATTAGCGGGGTCAGCACAGATACGCAGTATTTT.

The table lists this clonotype with a few counts. The rearrangement joins TRBV7-8 to TRBJ2-5, with a tentative D call TRBD1 (7 bases). Trimming pared 1 base from V and 4 bases from J, leaving 16 bases between. The germline CDR1 and CDR2 sequences are SGHVS and FQNEAQ. The CDR3 consists of 16 residues. Written as DNA, the CDR3 is TGTGCCAGCAGCTTAGTTCGCCAGGGGGGTCTAGAGACCCAGTACTTC. Its protein product is CASSLVRQGGLETQYF.

The gene calls are TRBV20-1 and TRBJ2-5; TRBD2 agrees at 8 bases. Germline V gives CDR1 DFQATT, CDR2 SNEGSKA (reference sequence). The CDR3 runs to 12 residues. V shed 2 bases, J shed 9 bases, and the junction held 5 bases outside the gene matches. The CDR3 here is CSARLAGPAQYF. CDR3 DNA: TGCAGTGCTAGACTAGCGGGCCCTGCCCAGTACTTC.

In this sample, this clonotype turned up a few times. The V gene is TRBV5-6, the J gene TRBJ2-5, with D perhaps TRBD2 (5 bases). The germline V gene encodes CDR1 SGHDT and CDR2 YYEEEE. The CDR3 length is 13 residues. Trimming removed 0 bases from V and 6 bases from J, with 9 bases in between. CDR3 protein: CASSLGPGKTQYF. The CDR3 DNA reads as TGTGCCAGCAGCTTGGGTCCGGGAAAGACCCAGTACTTC.

V gene TRBV5-1 combines with J gene TRBJ2-3; either TRBD1 or TRBD2 may fit D (5 bases each). CDR3 size: 15 residues. CDR1 and CDR2 from the germline V gene are SGHRS and YFSETQ. Trimming pared 7 bases from V and 4 bases from J, leaving 19 bases between. CDR3 protein: CASFPSGRSSDTQYF. The CDR3 DNA sequence: TGCGCCAGCTTTCCTTCGGGGCGGAGCTCAGATACGCAGTATTTT.

The rearrangement uses TRBV10-3 and TRBJ2-7; 8 nucleotides line up with TRBD2. Germline V gives CDR1 ENHRY, CDR2 SYGVKD. The V and J ends lost 11 bases and 1 base, in that order; junction bases with no gene match: 7. This CDR3 comprises 13 residues. The CDR3 bases are TGTGCCGTATTTAGCGGGACTTCCTACGAGCAGTACTTC. The encoded protein is CAVFSGTSYEQYF.

The sample holds many counts of this clonotype. V usage is TRBV18 and J usage is TRBJ2-7; maybe TRBD1 (5 bases). The germline CDR1 and CDR2 sequences are KGHSH and LQKENI. This CDR3 is 14 amino acids long. V lost 8 bases to trimming and J lost 1 base, with 15 bases between them. CDR3 DNA: TGTGCCAGCAGCCCGGGTAGGGGTTCCTACGAGCAGTACTTC. Its translation is CASSPGRGSYEQYF.

V is TRBV28 and J is TRBJ1-4; 7 bases fit TRBD1. V was pared by 7 bases and J by 7 bases, with 9 bases of the junction left unmatched. CDR3 size: 14 residues. Germline CDR1 reads MDHEN; CDR2 reads SYDVKM. CDR3 loop: CASNEQGRLEKLFF. CDR3 in DNA: TGTGCCAGCAATGAACAGGGGCGCCTTGAAAAACTGTTTTTT.

The sample holds a few counts of this clonotype. This sequence joins TRBV20-1 and TRBJ1-5; possible D gene TRBD1, 5 bases. Trimming left V 1 base short and J 5 bases short, with 9 bases between. The CDR3 spans 13 residues. CDR1 and CDR2 (germline): DFQATT, SNEGSKA (reference sequence). CDR3 residues: CSARGDADQPQHF. For the CDR3, the DNA is TGCAGTGCTAGAGGGGACGCAGATCAGCCCCAGCATTTT.